The present T cell receptor beta chain was sequenced within a study of STAT5B mutations in CD4+ large granular lymphocyte leukemia. Study outcomes and limitations: Without putative leukemic clones, patient CD4-sorted repertoires remained more clonal than healthy CD4+ repertoires.

Notes on this clone: What it binds is unknown.

The CDR3 contains 16 residues. Germline V gives CDR1 SGHKS, CDR2 YYEKEE (reference sequence). Trimming left V 1 base short and J 4 bases short, with 17 bases between. Sequenced by immunoSEQ multiplex PCR; TCRdb stores in-frame clones only, minus some. This sample yields 25,000 to 35,000 clones, of which about four fifths are seen a single time; 4.4% belongs to the top ten. The chain combines TRBV5-5 with TRBJ2-5; possibly TRBD1 for D (6 bases). The sequenced material came from CD4+ T cells from blood buffy coats. This TCR was recovered from a human donor in good health. CDR3 in DNA: TGTGCCAGCAGCTTGTCAATGTCCACACAGGGAGAGACCCAGTACTTC. Its protein is CASSLSMSTQGETQYF.